This TCR beta chain was recovered during a study of siplizumab effects on memory and regulatory T cells (dated by TCRdb to the late 2010s). Regarding the research as a whole: The effect of the anti-CD2 antibody siplizumab on alloreactive T-cell subsets was examined in allogeneic mixed lymphocyte reactions constructed from human PBMCs.

V gives up 2 bases and J gives up 4 bases, and the segment between their germline ends measures 15 bases. Reading from cysteine to phenylalanine, the CDR3 counts 15 amino acids. Only the CDR3 region is kept as DNA, spanning 45 bases read in frame from base 1. The germline V gene yields SGHTA for CDR1 and FQGNSA for CDR2. Sorted unstimulated T cells and proliferating T cells recovered from mixed lymphocyte reactions underwent TCRbeta CDR3 sequencing. Fresh whole blood from more than 8 HLA-typed healthy donors was used as the source from which PBMCs were isolated. To map where alloreactive clones came from, CD4+ regulatory T cells in the unstimulated state were FACS-sorted. Library generation was performed with the immunoSEQ multiplex PCR assay. The deep sequencing platform assayed some 98,000 TCR templates per sample. Genomic DNA extracted from sorted T cells was the material used for TCRbeta CDR3 sequencing. In the authors' own workflow: Clonal analysis of TCRbeta CDR3 data was done in the R programming language. Unstimulated samples were compared with post-reaction CFSE-low samples to define alloreactive CD4+ and CD8+ clones. Regulatory or non-regulatory origin of alloreactive CD4+ clones was assigned by matching sequences to the sorted unstimulated Treg and non-Treg repertoires. The source is immuneACCESS, and TCRdb retained only in-frame sequences with V and J called. Part of the clones is not carried over; for the studies checked, unresolved V genes explain less than half of this, and the remainder is unexplained. For V, J and clone size, that table is used; D and trimming come from the DNA. The sample profile shows roughly 120,000 clones; around 90% of them were found once. Together, the top ten hold 0.75% of the sample.

With regard to this clone: This clone's antigen is unknown. No qualities accompany the bases; no much larger clone lies one base away.

Study-wide conclusions, independent of this receptor: About 75-97% of proliferating CD4+ or CD8+ clones could not be given a naive or memory phenotype. Because sequences below about 10^-5 frequency were poorly captured, only a minor fraction of alloreactive clones could be mapped to unstimulated subsets. Among mappable alloreactive CD4+ clones, the Treg-derived fraction averaged around 70% with siplizumab versus around 27% in control reactions. The suppressive function of proliferating Tregs from siplizumab cultures was not functionally confirmed. Compared with memory T cells, unstimulated naive T cells appeared more diverse, and naive cells seemed to make a substantial contribution to the alloresponse. Siplizumab significantly lowered the cumulative frequency of alloreactive sequences that could be traced to unstimulated CD4+ memory T cells.

The chain was built from TRBV7-2 and TRBJ2-7; the D gene is not confidently resolved. The specimen was Tregs sorted from blood. The origin of this receptor is a human donor in good health. The sequenced DNA: TGTGCCAGCAGCTTATTTTACAGCGTACCATACGAGCAGTACTTC. It is translated as CASSLFYSVPYEQYF.